The rows below give T cell receptor beta chains drawn from one sample of a study of immune cell composition in non-small cell lung cancer. Assay used: immunoSEQ multiplex PCR; TCRdb lists only in-frame clones, some missing. Of more than 15,000 clones listed, 77% were seen once; the top ten hold 9% to 10%. This sample was also put to use in a study of CD4 T cells in lung cancer.

The sample comprised non-adjacent lung tissue. The origin of the receptors is a human donor with non-small cell lung cancer. The CDR3 runs from the conserved cysteine through the conserved F or W. The size field is filled for only some rows; it gives once, few, many or a size class.

J gene | clone size | V gene | CDR3 protein
TRBJ2-5 | - | TRBV21-1 | CASSKASGWETQYF
TRBJ1-1 | medium-sized | TRBV7-9 | CASSLEGGLGTNTEAFF
TRBJ1-3 | few | TRBV4-1 | CASSQAGGRNTIYF
TRBJ2-2 | - | TRBV10-3 | CAISESADTGELFF
TRBJ2-5 | - | TRBV18 | CASSPDSTGQETQYF
TRBJ2-3 | large | TRBV6-4 | CASSQGQGATDTQYF
TRBJ2-1 | - | TRBV28 | CASSLSYNEQFF
TRBJ2-2 | once | TRBV11-2 | CASSLGTGITGELFF
TRBJ1-3 | - | TRBV5-8 | CASSLALGSGNTIYF
TRBJ2-3 | few | TRBV5-1 | CASSPGRGSDTQYF
TRBJ1-3 | - | TRBV10-3 | CAISRPDRGRPGDTIYF
TRBJ1-6 | few | TRBV4-3 | CASSQDYRGAQNSPLHF
TRBJ1-2 | - | TRBV5-4 | CASSLVGELPYGYTF
TRBJ1-2 | - | TRBV29-1 | CSVEDVGYTF
TRBJ2-1 | - | TRBV5-4 | CASSLALSTVSYNEQFF
TRBJ2-5 | - | TRBV5-1 | CASSLGVGEETQYF
TRBJ2-2 | - | TRBV7-3 | CASSLDGRNTGELFF
TRBJ2-1 | once | TRBV7-3 | CASSSRLAAYNEQFF
TRBJ2-5 | medium-sized | TRBV7-9 | CASSLVPETQYF
TRBJ2-1 | once | TRBV19 | CASSEGGGSYNEQFF
TRBJ1-1 | - | TRBV9 | CASSVGDRAYNTEAFF
TRBJ1-1 | - | TRBV28 | CASYLGGGTEAFF
TRBJ2-7 | few | TRBV7-2 | CASSLRDPGQGSYEQYF
TRBJ1-3 | - | TRBV7-6 | CASSLYISSGNTIYF
TRBJ1-2 | - | TRBV7-3 | CASSSQPLTF
TRBJ2-3 | - | TRBV13 | CASSLGLAGASTDTQYF
TRBJ2-7 | - | TRBV4-1 | CASSQVSTLSNEQYF
TRBJ1-3 | - | TRBV4-3 | CASSQAGTASGNTIYF
TRBJ2-5 | - | TRBV14 | CASSQYGRAQETQYF
TRBJ2-1 | once | TRBV4-3 | CASSPSRDRGYEQFF
TRBJ1-1 | few | TRBV5-5 | CASSLSVDGPRGTEAFF
TRBJ2-3 | few | TRBV5-1 | CASSSQGIDTQYF
TRBJ2-7 | once | TRBV28 | CASTPGSYEQYF
TRBJ1-5 | - | TRBV28 | CASSFGDRHNQPQHF
TRBJ2-5 | - | TRBV6-1 | CASSSGASGVTAQYF
TRBJ2-7 | - | TRBV27 | CASSFAGQREQYF
TRBJ1-1 | - | TRBV5-4 | CASSLRGNEAFF
TRBJ2-5 | - | TRBV5-1 | CASSLMGPAETQYF
TRBJ2-3 | - | TRBV19 | CASSIIDRGTDTQYF
TRBJ2-7 | few | TRBV5-5 | CASSLAGGRYEQYF
TRBJ2-4 | - | TRBV29-1 | CSVGLAGGLENIQYF
TRBJ2-5 | - | TRBV7-2 | CASSPGGLAGTETQYF
TRBJ2-5 | few | TRBV21-1 | CASSIHRTRTKETQYF
TRBJ1-1 | - | TRBV5-1 | CASSLGDTYTEAFF
TRBJ2-2 | - | TRBV2 | CASHFTGAAGELFF
TRBJ1-1 | - | TRBV28 | CASSRRGPGSTEAFF
TRBJ1-2 | - | TRBV18 | CASSQGASNYGYTF
TRBJ2-5 | - | TRBV7-9 | CASSFKWGSDRGRQETQYF
TRBJ2-7 | - | TRBV14 | CASSQGNSYEQYF